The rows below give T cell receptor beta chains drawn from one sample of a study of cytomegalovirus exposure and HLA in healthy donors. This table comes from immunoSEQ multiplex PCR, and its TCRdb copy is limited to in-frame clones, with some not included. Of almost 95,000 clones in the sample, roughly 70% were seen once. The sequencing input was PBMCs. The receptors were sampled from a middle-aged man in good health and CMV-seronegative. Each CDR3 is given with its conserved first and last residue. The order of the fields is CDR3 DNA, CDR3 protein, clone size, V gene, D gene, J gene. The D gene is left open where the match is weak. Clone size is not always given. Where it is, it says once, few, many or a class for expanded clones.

cdr3_nt: TGCGCCAGCAGCCAAGTCAGGGTAGGCGGGGAGCTGTTTTTT
cdr3_aa: CASSQVRVGGELFF
clone_size: NA
v_call: TRBV4-3
d_call: NA
j_call: TRBJ2-2

cdr3_nt: TGCGCCAGCAGCCTTACCCCGGGACAGGGCTACGAGCAGTACTTC
cdr3_aa: CASSLTPGQGYEQYF
clone_size: few
v_call: TRBV4-1
d_call: TRBD1
j_call: TRBJ2-7

cdr3_nt: TGTGCCAGCAGCGTAGTCGGGAGTCCGGCAGTAACGCAGTATTTT
cdr3_aa: CASSVVGSPAVTQYF
clone_size: few
v_call: TRBV9
d_call: NA
j_call: TRBJ2-3

cdr3_nt: TGCGCCAGCCGCCCCTCGGGGGGACCAGGTGGCTACACCTTC
cdr3_aa: CASRPSGGPGGYTF
clone_size: NA
v_call: TRBV5-1
d_call: NA
j_call: TRBJ1-2

cdr3_nt: TGTGCCAGCAGTGGATGGACTGAGGACACTGAAGCTTTCTTT
cdr3_aa: CASSGWTEDTEAFF
clone_size: NA
v_call: TRBV25-1
d_call: NA
j_call: TRBJ1-1

cdr3_nt: TGTGCCTGGAGTGTCGGCGGGGGCTCCTACAATGAGCAGTTCTTC
cdr3_aa: CAWSVGGGSYNEQFF
clone_size: NA
v_call: TRBV30
d_call: TRBD2
j_call: TRBJ2-1

cdr3_nt: TGTGCCAGCAGCCGGGACTCCCTAGCCAAAAACATTCAGTACTTC
cdr3_aa: CASSRDSLAKNIQYF
clone_size: NA
v_call: TRBV27
d_call: NA
j_call: TRBJ2-4

cdr3_nt: TGTGCCAGCAGCTTAGAGCCCGGCAGGGGTGAAGAGACCCAGTACTTC
cdr3_aa: CASSLEPGRGEETQYF
clone_size: NA
v_call: TRBV11-2
d_call: NA
j_call: TRBJ2-5

cdr3_nt: TGCAGCGTTGGCGGGACAGGGCTGCAAGGCGAGCAGTACTTC
cdr3_aa: CSVGGTGLQGEQYF
clone_size: NA
v_call: TRBV29-1
d_call: TRBD1
j_call: TRBJ2-7

cdr3_nt: TGTGCCAGCAGCCTACTTAGCGGGGTGAACACCGGGGAGCTGTTTTTT
cdr3_aa: CASSLLSGVNTGELFF
clone_size: NA
v_call: TRBV7-9
d_call: TRBD2
j_call: TRBJ2-2

cdr3_nt: TGTGCCAGCAGGACCGGGACAGAGCCTTACACTGAAGCTTTCTTT
cdr3_aa: CASRTGTEPYTEAFF
clone_size: NA
v_call: TRBV28
d_call: TRBD1
j_call: TRBJ1-1

cdr3_nt: TGTGCCAGCAGCGTAGCTAACAGAAACACTGAAGCTTTCTTT
cdr3_aa: CASSVANRNTEAFF
clone_size: few
v_call: TRBV9
d_call: NA
j_call: TRBJ1-1

cdr3_nt: TGTGCCAGCAGCTTTAGCACCGGGACAGGCTCTGGAAACACCATATATTTT
cdr3_aa: CASSFSTGTGSGNTIYF
clone_size: NA
v_call: TRBV11-1
d_call: TRBD1
j_call: TRBJ1-3

cdr3_nt: TGTGCCAGCAGTGAACGCCCAGGACAGGGGGCTGGGGCCAACGTCCTGACTTTC
cdr3_aa: CASSERPGQGAGANVLTF
clone_size: NA
v_call: TRBV6-1
d_call: TRBD1
j_call: TRBJ2-6

cdr3_nt: TGTGCCAGCAGTGCAGGGCTAGGGGATGAGCAGTTCTTC
cdr3_aa: CASSAGLGDEQFF
clone_size: NA
v_call: TRBV2
d_call: NA
j_call: TRBJ2-1

cdr3_nt: TGTGCCATCAGTGATCCGGGGGTGAACACTGAAGCTTTCTTT
cdr3_aa: CAISDPGVNTEAFF
clone_size: few
v_call: TRBV10-3
d_call: NA
j_call: TRBJ1-1

cdr3_nt: TGTGCCAGCAGCCCCCGCGGAGGGGGCGACACCGGGGAGCTGTTTTTT
cdr3_aa: CASSPRGGGDTGELFF
clone_size: NA
v_call: TRBV7-9
d_call: NA
j_call: TRBJ2-2